This TCR beta chain was recorded in a study of beta chain features in type 1 diabetes. Trimming at V came to 7 bases and at J to 6 bases, leaving 10 bases not matched to a gene. The germline CDR1 and CDR2 sequences are LNHNV and YYDKDF (reference sequence). This CDR3 region has 14 residues. The whole isolated RNA underwent reverse transcription, so sequencing captured expressed TCRB transcripts. Clones were read by immunoSEQ multiplex PCR, and TCRdb kept only the in-frame ones, dropping some. The repertoire has about 260,000 clones, about 20% of them found once; the top ten carry approximately 0.029%. Study-wide results and limits: Still unanswered here is whether HLA type influences TCRB rearrangement. Shortening that was moderate but significant affected the TCRB CDR3s of Type 1 diabetes patients in all four CD4+ subsets.

This clone was detected a few times. What it binds is unknown. Material for sequencing was naive CD4+ T cells from blood. This TCR derives from a woman aged 40 to 50 with type 1 diabetes. The chain couples TRBV15 to TRBJ2-7; 9 nucleotides align to TRBD1. The CDR3 DNA sequence: TGTGCCACCAAACCGGGACAGGGATATGGCGAGCAGTACTTC. It is translated as CATKPGQGYGEQYF. Looking up the rest from reference TRBV15 and TRBJ2-7 gives the full variable domain: DAMVIQNPRYQVTQFGKPVTLSCSQTLNHNVMYWYQQKSSQAPKLLFHYYDKDFNNEADTPDNFQSRRPNTSFCFLDIRSPGLGDTAMYLCATKPGQGYGEQYFGPGTRLTVT.